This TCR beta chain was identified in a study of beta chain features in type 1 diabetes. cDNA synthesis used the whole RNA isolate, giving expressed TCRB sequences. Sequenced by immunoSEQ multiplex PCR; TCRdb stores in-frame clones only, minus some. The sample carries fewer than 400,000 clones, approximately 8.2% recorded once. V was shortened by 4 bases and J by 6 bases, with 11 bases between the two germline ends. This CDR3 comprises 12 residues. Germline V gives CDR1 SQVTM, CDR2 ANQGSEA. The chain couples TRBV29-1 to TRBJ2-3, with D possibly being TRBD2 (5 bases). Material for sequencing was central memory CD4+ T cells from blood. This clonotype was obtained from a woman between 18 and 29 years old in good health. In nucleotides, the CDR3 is TGCAGCGTTGTGAGGGATTTGGATACGCAGTATTTT. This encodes CSVVRDLDTQYF.